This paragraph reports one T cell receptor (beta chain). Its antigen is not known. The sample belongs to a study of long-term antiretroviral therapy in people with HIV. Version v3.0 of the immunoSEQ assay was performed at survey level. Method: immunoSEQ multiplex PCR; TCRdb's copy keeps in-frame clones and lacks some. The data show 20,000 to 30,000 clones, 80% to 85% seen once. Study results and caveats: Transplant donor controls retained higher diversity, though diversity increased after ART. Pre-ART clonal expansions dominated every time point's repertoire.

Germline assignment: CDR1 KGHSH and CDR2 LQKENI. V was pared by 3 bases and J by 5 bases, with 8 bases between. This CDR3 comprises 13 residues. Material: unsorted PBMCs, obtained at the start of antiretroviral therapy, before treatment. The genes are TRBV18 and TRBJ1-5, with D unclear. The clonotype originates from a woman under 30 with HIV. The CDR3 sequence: CASSPEDDQPQHF. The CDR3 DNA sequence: TGTGCCAGCTCACCTGAAGACGATCAGCCCCAGCATTTT.